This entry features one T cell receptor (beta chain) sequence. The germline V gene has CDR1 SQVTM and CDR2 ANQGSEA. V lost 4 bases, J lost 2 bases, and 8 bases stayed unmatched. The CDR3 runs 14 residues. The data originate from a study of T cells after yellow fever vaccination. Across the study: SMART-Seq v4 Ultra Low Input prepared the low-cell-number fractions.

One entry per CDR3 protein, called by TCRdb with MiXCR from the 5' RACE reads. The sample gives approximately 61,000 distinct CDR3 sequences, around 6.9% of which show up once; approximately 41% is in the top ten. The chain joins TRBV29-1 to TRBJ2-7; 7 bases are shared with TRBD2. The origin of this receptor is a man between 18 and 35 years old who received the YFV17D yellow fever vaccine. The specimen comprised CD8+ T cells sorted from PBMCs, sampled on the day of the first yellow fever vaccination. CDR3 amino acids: CSVAVGLAAYEQYF. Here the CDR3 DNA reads TGCAGCGTTGCAGTTGGGCTAGCGGCCTACGAGCAGTACTTC.